One sample yielded the 8 T cell receptor beta chains listed below, sequenced in a study of blood T cell repertoires in COVID-19. TCRdb's copy holds only in-frame clones and misses some; the assay was immunoSEQ multiplex PCR. The data hold fewer than 350,000 clones, with about 86% observed a single time. The specimen was peripheral blood. The source is a woman aged 60-70 years with active or convalescent COVID-19.

This clone appeared a few times. The gene calls are TRBV3-1 (or the pseudogene TRBV3-2) and TRBJ2-1; 9 bases map to TRBD1. V lost 2 bases, J lost 11 bases, and 25 bases stayed unmatched. The germline V gene encodes CDR1 LGHDT and CDR2 YNNKEL (reference sequence). This CDR3 contains 20 residues. CDR3 protein: CASSQLPGQGSRFASYKQFF. Written as DNA, the CDR3 is TGTGCCAGCAGCCAATTACCGGGACAGGGTTCGCGTTTTGCTTCCTATAAGCAGTTCTTC.

This chain uses TRBV2 with TRBJ1-5; the D is unclear. From germline, CDR1 is SNHLY and CDR2 FYNNEI. V was shortened by 0 bases and J by 4 bases, with 10 bases between the two germline ends. The CDR3 has 15 amino acids. CDR3 bases: TGTGCCAGCAGTGAAGCGCTTAGGGAGAATCAGCCCCAGCATTTT. Protein: CASSEALRENQPQHF.

The chain couples TRBV19 to TRBJ2-7, with D possibly matching TRBD1 (6 bases). The germline V gene encodes CDR1 LNHDA and CDR2 SQIVND (reference sequence). The CDR3 covers 13 residues. The germline V and J ends were trimmed by 3 bases and 3 bases, with 9 bases remaining between them. CDR3 DNA: TGTGCCAGTAGTATTCCAGGGGACTACGAGCAGTACTTC. Protein: CASSIPGDYEQYF.

For the CDR3, the DNA is TGTGCCACCAGCAGAGGGGCGATCGGCCTAGCGGGGGGGCTAGATACGCAGTATTTT. Amino acid sequence: CATSRGAIGLAGGLDTQYF. This rearrangement joins TRBV15 to TRBJ2-3; 12 bases align to TRBD2. The CDR3 totals 19 residues. The V gene's germline CDR1 is LNHNV and CDR2 YYDKDF (reference sequence). The V gene end was trimmed by 1 base and the J gene end by 5 bases; junction bases not matched to a gene: 13.

This clone came up once. Other DNA sequences from this sample encode an identical CDR3 as well. This chain connects TRBV3-1 (or the pseudogene TRBV3-2) to TRBJ1-1; 7 bases align to TRBD1. The ends lost 4 bases at V and 0 bases at J; junction bases unmatched: 2. This CDR3 spans 14 amino acids. Germline assignment: CDR1 LGHDT and CDR2 YNNKEL (reference sequence). The CDR3 sequence: CASSPGTVNTEAFF. The CDR3 DNA reads as TGTGCCAGCAGCCCGGGGACAGTGAACACTGAAGCTTTCTTT.

This clone appeared a single time. The genes are TRBV6-4 and TRBJ2-5; TRBD2 might be the D (5 bases). The CDR3 loop spans 18 amino acids. The germline gives CDR1 MRHNA, CDR2 SNTAGT. The V and J ends lost 6 bases and 1 base respectively, with 24 bases between them. CDR3 region: CASSDGDTSPAPQETQYF. CDR3 in DNA: TGTGCCAGCAGCGACGGGGATACTAGTCCCGCCCCCCAAGAGACCCAGTACTTC.

In its sample, this clone was seen a few times. The V call is TRBV7-9, the J call TRBJ1-1; 8 bases are a match to TRBD1. V gave up 5 bases and J gave up 5 bases; unmatched junction bases: 7. The CDR3 consists of 14 residues. Looked up from germline, CDR1 is SEHNR and CDR2 is FQNEAQ (reference sequence). Here the CDR3 DNA reads TGTGCCAGCAGCCAAGACAGGGGAAATACTGAAGCTTTCTTT. Translated: CASSQDRGNTEAFF.

The chain combines TRBV10-3 with TRBJ2-1; D remains ambiguous. Per germline, CDR1 ENHRY and CDR2 SYGVKD. V lost 7 bases and J lost 6, with 13 bases in between. This CDR3 region has 13 residues. CDR3 bases: TGTGCCATCACCCAGTCCCCCCGCAATGAGCAGTTCTTC. This sequence encodes CAITQSPRNEQFF.